This is a list of T cell receptor beta chains from one sample in a study of long-term antiretroviral therapy in people with HIV. TCRdb's copy holds only in-frame clones and misses some; the assay was immunoSEQ multiplex PCR. The repertoire has under 50,000 clones, less than 90% of them found once; the top ten carry around 3.9%. The sequences come from unsorted PBMCs, collected just before starting antiretroviral therapy. These TCRs come from a woman younger than 35 with HIV. The CDR3 runs from the conserved cysteine through the conserved F or W. A D gene is named only where the DNA matches it firmly. Clone size is given for some rows only: seen once, a few or many times, or a class if the clone is expanded.

d_call: -
v_call: TRBV11-3
j_call: TRBJ1-1
clone_size: -
cdr3_nt: TGTGCCAGCAGCTTTCGAAGGGCCACTGAAGCTTTCTTT
cdr3_aa: CASSFRRATEAFF

d_call: -
v_call: TRBV11-3
j_call: TRBJ2-5
clone_size: -
cdr3_nt: TGTGCCAGCAGCTTAGCGACCGATCAAGAGACCCAGTACTTC
cdr3_aa: CASSLATDQETQYF

d_call: TRBD1
v_call: TRBV19
j_call: TRBJ2-7
clone_size: -
cdr3_nt: TGTGCCAGTAGTTCGCCGACAGGGGGCTACGAGCAGTACTTC
cdr3_aa: CASSSPTGGYEQYF

d_call: -
v_call: TRBV7-2
j_call: TRBJ1-3
clone_size: -
cdr3_nt: TGTGCCAGCACCGAATACTCCGGCAGTCCTGGAAACACCATATATTTT
cdr3_aa: CASTEYSGSPGNTIYF

d_call: -
v_call: TRBV6-5
j_call: TRBJ1-4
clone_size: -
cdr3_nt: TGTGCCAGCAGCCTCTCGGGGGGCTTTAATGAAAAACTGTTTTTT
cdr3_aa: CASSLSGGFNEKLFF

d_call: TRBD2
v_call: TRBV9
j_call: TRBJ2-3
clone_size: -
cdr3_nt: TGTGCCAGCAGCGTATGGGGACTAGCGAGCACAGATACGCAGTATTTT
cdr3_aa: CASSVWGLASTDTQYF

d_call: TRBD2
v_call: TRBV10-2
j_call: TRBJ2-1
clone_size: -
cdr3_nt: TGCGCCAGCAGGGGACTAGCGGGCACTTACAATGAGCAGTTCTTC
cdr3_aa: CASRGLAGTYNEQFF

d_call: -
v_call: TRBV6-5
j_call: TRBJ1-1
clone_size: few
cdr3_nt: TGTGCCACCTCCAAGCAGGGATCCACTGAAGCTTTCTTT
cdr3_aa: CATSKQGSTEAFF

d_call: -
v_call: TRBV7-2
j_call: TRBJ2-5
clone_size: -
cdr3_nt: TGTGCCAGCGTAGAACAAGAGACCCAGTACTTC
cdr3_aa: CASVEQETQYF

d_call: -
v_call: TRBV20-1
j_call: TRBJ2-3
clone_size: once
cdr3_nt: TGCGGCGTGGGCGCTATAGATACGCAGTATTTT
cdr3_aa: CGVGAIDTQYF

d_call: TRBD1
v_call: TRBV7-3
j_call: TRBJ1-1
clone_size: -
cdr3_nt: TGTGCCAGCAGCCCCCCTCCCGACAGGGTCCGGAACACTGAAGCTTTCTTT
cdr3_aa: CASSPPPDRVRNTEAFF

d_call: -
v_call: TRBV4-3
j_call: TRBJ2-2
clone_size: -
cdr3_nt: TGCGCCAGCAGCCAAGATTCCGGGGCCGGGGAGCTGTTTTTT
cdr3_aa: CASSQDSGAGELFF

d_call: -
v_call: TRBV7-2
j_call: TRBJ1-5
clone_size: -
cdr3_nt: TGTGCCAGCAGCTCCCCGGGCGGGCCGCGTATCCAGCCCCAGCATTTT
cdr3_aa: CASSSPGGPRIQPQHF

d_call: -
v_call: TRBV5-4
j_call: TRBJ2-3
clone_size: -
cdr3_nt: TGTGCCAGCAGCTGGGGACATGTAGCAGATACGCAGTATTTT
cdr3_aa: CASSWGHVADTQYF

d_call: TRBD2
v_call: TRBV27
j_call: TRBJ2-1
clone_size: -
cdr3_nt: TGTGCCAGCCGTATTAGCGGGAGCCCCTACAATGAGCAGTTCTTC
cdr3_aa: CASRISGSPYNEQFF

d_call: -
v_call: TRBV7-9
j_call: TRBJ1-5
clone_size: -
cdr3_nt: TGTGCCAGCAGCTTAGGGCAATTGGACCTTTATAGCAATCAGCCCCAGCATTTT
cdr3_aa: CASSLGQLDLYSNQPQHF

d_call: TRBD1
v_call: TRBV4-3
j_call: TRBJ2-1
clone_size: -
cdr3_nt: TGCGCCAGCAGCCAGCAAAGCACCGGGACAGTTTCCTACAATGAGCAGTTCTTC
cdr3_aa: CASSQQSTGTVSYNEQFF

d_call: -
v_call: TRBV7-2
j_call: TRBJ1-1
clone_size: -
cdr3_nt: TGTGCCAGCAGCTTAGGACAGTCGAACACTGAAGCTTTCTTT
cdr3_aa: CASSLGQSNTEAFF

d_call: TRBD1
v_call: TRBV19
j_call: TRBJ2-3
clone_size: -
cdr3_nt: TGTGCCAGTAGTAAACAGGGGGTGCCCACAGATACGCAGTATTTT
cdr3_aa: CASSKQGVPTDTQYF

d_call: -
v_call: TRBV7-2
j_call: TRBJ2-5
clone_size: -
cdr3_nt: TGTGCCAGCAGCACCTCCTTAGCGGTCCAAGAGACCCAGTACTTC
cdr3_aa: CASSTSLAVQETQYF

d_call: -
v_call: TRBV7-2
j_call: TRBJ2-1
clone_size: -
cdr3_nt: TGTGCCAGCAGCCTAGTAGGGTCTAGCGCCTCCTACAATGAGCAGTTCTTC
cdr3_aa: CASSLVGSSASYNEQFF

d_call: -
v_call: TRBV5-1
j_call: TRBJ2-7
clone_size: -
cdr3_nt: TGCGCCAGCAGCTTGGCCGGCGGGGACGAGCAGTACTTC
cdr3_aa: CASSLAGGDEQYF

d_call: -
v_call: TRBV11-3
j_call: TRBJ2-1
clone_size: -
cdr3_nt: TGTGCCAGCAGCTTAGGAGCCCTGTACAATGAGCAGTTCTTC
cdr3_aa: CASSLGALYNEQFF

d_call: -
v_call: TRBV4-2
j_call: TRBJ2-1
clone_size: -
cdr3_nt: TGTGCCAGCAGCCCCCCGTCATACAATGAGCAGTTCTTC
cdr3_aa: CASSPPSYNEQFF

d_call: -
v_call: TRBV28
j_call: TRBJ1-2
clone_size: -
cdr3_nt: TGTGCCAGCAGTTTCGGTGGCTATGGCTACACCTTC
cdr3_aa: CASSFGGYGYTF

d_call: -
v_call: TRBV7-2
j_call: TRBJ2-7
clone_size: few
cdr3_nt: TGTGCCAGCAGCTCCCGCGGATCCTACGAGCAGTACTTC
cdr3_aa: CASSSRGSYEQYF

d_call: -
v_call: TRBV7-8
j_call: TRBJ2-5
clone_size: -
cdr3_nt: TGTGCCAGCAAGACCCCCATACAGACCCAGTACTTC
cdr3_aa: CASKTPIQTQYF

d_call: -
v_call: TRBV7-3
j_call: TRBJ1-1
clone_size: -
cdr3_nt: TGTGCCAGCAGCTTAGGTATGAACACTGAAGCTTTCTTT
cdr3_aa: CASSLGMNTEAFF

d_call: TRBD1
v_call: TRBV18
j_call: TRBJ2-7
clone_size: -
cdr3_nt: TGTGCCAGCTCTCGACAGGGTAACGACGAGCAGTACTTC
cdr3_aa: CASSRQGNDEQYF

d_call: TRBD2
v_call: TRBV28
j_call: TRBJ2-5
clone_size: once
cdr3_nt: TGTGCCAGCAGTTGGCCGGGGGGGGCTCAAGAGACCCAGTACTTC
cdr3_aa: CASSWPGGAQETQYF

d_call: -
v_call: TRBV4-3
j_call: TRBJ2-7
clone_size: -
cdr3_nt: TGCGCCAGCAGCCAAGATCTGCCCGGCTCCTACGAGCAGTACTTC
cdr3_aa: CASSQDLPGSYEQYF